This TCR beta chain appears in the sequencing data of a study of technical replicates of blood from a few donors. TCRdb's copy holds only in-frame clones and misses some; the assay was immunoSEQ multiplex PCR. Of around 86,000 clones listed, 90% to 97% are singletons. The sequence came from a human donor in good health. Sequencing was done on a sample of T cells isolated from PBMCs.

The CDR3 reads CASSLTSRTSGGYEQFF. CDR3 bases: TGTGCCAGCAGCTTAACGTCTCGGACTAGCGGGGGCTATGAGCAGTTCTTC. The chain couples TRBV7-3 to TRBJ2-1; the match to TRBD2 covers 13 bases. With V trimmed by 0 bases and J by 8 bases, 7 bases remained unmatched. The CDR3 spans 17 residues. Germline CDR1 SGHTA, CDR2 FQGTGA. Supplemented by reference TRBV7-3 and TRBJ2-1, the full variable domain reads GAGVSQTPSNKVTEKGKYVELRCDPISGHTALYWYRQSLGQGPEFLIYFQGTGAADDSGLPNDRFFAVRPEGSVSTLKIQRTERGDSAVYLCASSLTSRTSGGYEQFFGPGTRLTVL.